Listed here are 18 T cell receptor beta chains from one sample, sequenced in a study of Ad26.COV2.S vaccination and SARS-CoV-2 variants. Clones were sequenced by immunoSEQ multiplex PCR, and TCRdb holds only the in-frame ones, with some missing. The data show around 400,000 clones, 75% to 90% seen once. Treatment meaning: over 15 received Ad26.COV2.S at low or high dose, single or two shots; about 5 received placebo; per-sample allocation not given. After the first vaccine or placebo injection, samples were drawn on day 63. The sequencing used peripheral blood, collected in a trial of Ad26.COV2.S vaccine versus placebo. These receptors came from a person between 18 and 65 years old who received the Ad26.COV2.S COVID-19 vaccine or a placebo.

The chain recombines TRBV7-2 with TRBJ2-1; TRBD2 matches 14 bases. With V trimmed by 5 bases and J by 5 bases, 8 bases remained unmatched. CDR1 and CDR2 (germline): SGHTA, FQGNSA. The CDR3 totals 17 residues. The CDR3 loop reads CASSPRLAGGLHNEQFF. CDR3 DNA: TGTGCCAGCAGCCCCCGACTAGCGGGAGGGCTACACAATGAGCAGTTCTTC.

The chain joins TRBV11-2 to TRBJ2-1; TRBD2 is a possible D gene (6 bases). Trimming removed 5 bases from V and 9 bases from J, with 17 bases in between. The germline V gene encodes CDR1 SGHAT and CDR2 FQNNGV. The length of the CDR3 is 14 residues. The CDR3 sequence is CASSPVGGEVEQFF. For the CDR3, the DNA is TGTGCCAGCAGCCCAGTAGGTGGGGAGGTTGAGCAGTTCTTC.

This sequence joins TRBV28 and TRBJ2-7; D possibly uses TRBD1 or TRBD2 (5 bases each). The V and J ends lost 4 bases and 12 bases respectively, with 13 bases between them. The CDR3 is 11 residues long. Germline CDR1 MDHEN, CDR2 SYDVKM. The CDR3 region is CASSSVGDLYF. The CDR3, as DNA: TGTGCCAGCAGTTCGGTGGGGGATCTGTACTTC.

The chain combines TRBV14 with TRBJ1-1; 7 positions match TRBD1. V shed 4 bases, J shed 2 bases, and the junction held 7 bases outside the gene matches. Germline CDR1 reads SGHDN; CDR2 reads FVKESK. This CDR3 has 15 residues. The CDR3 sequence: CASSLQGTANTEAFF. The DNA of the CDR3 is TGTGCCAGCAGCCTACAGGGGACAGCTAACACTGAAGCTTTCTTT.

The gene calls are TRBV6-4 and TRBJ2-2, with D perhaps TRBD1 (5 bases). Deletions cut 6 bases from V and 2 bases from J, with 7 bases between. Germline V lookup: CDR1 MRHNA, CDR2 SNTAGT. The CDR3 runs to 13 residues. Here the CDR3 reads CASRGPNTGELFF. For the CDR3, the DNA is TGTGCCAGCAGGGGGCCCAACACCGGGGAGCTGTTTTTT.

Only one count was recorded for this clone. The V and J genes are TRBV5-4 and TRBJ1-1; unclear D gene. The V end lost 1 base, the J end lost 5 bases, and 9 bases lay between the germline ends. This CDR3 is built from 13 residues. CDR1 and CDR2 (germline): SGHNT, YYREEE (reference sequence). The CDR3 nucleotides read TGTGCCAGCAGCTTGATTGCGGGGACTGAAGCTTTCTTT. This translates into CASSLIAGTEAFF.

The rearrangement joins TRBV13 to TRBJ1-1, with 11 bases identical to TRBD1. V gave up 5 bases and J gave up 1 base; unmatched junction bases: 6. The CDR3 covers 16 residues. Germline-derived CDR1 and CDR2 are PRHDT and FYEKMQ (reference sequence). The CDR3 region is CASSLGQGAQNTEAFF. The DNA for the CDR3 is TGTGCCAGCAGCCTTGGACAGGGGGCCCAGAACACTGAAGCTTTCTTT. Complete variable domain (other parts from reference TRBV13 and TRBJ1-1): AAGVIQSPRHLIKEKRETATLKCYPIPRHDTVYWYQQGPGQDPQFLISFYEKMQSDKGSIPDRFSAQQFSDYHSELNMSSLELGDSALYFCASSLGQGAQNTEAFFGQGTRLTVV.

The gene calls are TRBV20-1 and TRBJ1-2, with 11 bases fitting TRBD1. V lost 3 bases to trimming and J lost 4 bases; unmatched junction nucleotides: 4. The germline V gene encodes CDR1 DFQATT and CDR2 SNEGSKA (reference sequence). The length of the CDR3 is 14 residues. CDR3: CSASPGTGGYGYTF. The DNA of the CDR3 is TGCAGTGCTAGTCCCGGGACAGGGGGCTATGGCTACACCTTC.

The DNA of the CDR3 is TGTGCTAGTGGGGGACAGGGGAACACTGAAGCTTTCTTT. Translation: CASGGQGNTEAFF. The rearrangement uses TRBV12-5 and TRBJ1-1; 9 bases align to TRBD1. V shed 6 bases, J shed 1 base, and the junction held 0 bases outside the gene matches. The V gene's germline CDR1 is LGHNT and CDR2 FRNRAP. This CDR3 is built from 13 residues.

A few counts support this clone. DNA of the CDR3: TGTGCCAGCAGCTCAATCGACAGGACGGATGGTCAGCCCCAGCATTTT. Its translation: CASSSIDRTDGQPQHF. The chain carries TRBV7-9 and TRBJ1-5; tentatively, D is TRBD1 (6 bases). V was clipped by 4 bases and J by 6 bases, with 19 bases between them. CDR3 length: 16 residues. Germline V gene data show CDR1 as SEHNR and CDR2 as FQNEAQ (reference sequence).

In nucleotides, the CDR3 is TGTGCCAGCAGCGTAGGTCCTCTAGCGGGTCCCACCGGGGAGCTGTTTTTT. This encodes CASSVGPLAGPTGELFF. The chain has TRBV9 and TRBJ2-2; 8 bases match TRBD2. CDR1 is SGDLS, CDR2 YYNGEE, per germline. After removal of 0 bases from V and 4 bases from J, the junction contained 8 bases not matched to a gene. This CDR3 comprises 17 residues.

Only one count was recorded for this clone. The V and J genes are TRBV3-1 (or the pseudogene TRBV3-2) and TRBJ1-2; 8 bases agree with TRBD1. Germline CDR1 and CDR2: LGHDT and YNNKEL (reference sequence). Trimming removed 1 base from V and 7 bases from J; junction bases left unmatched: 8. The CDR3 extends over 15 amino acids. The DNA of the CDR3 is TGTGCCAGCAGCCAAGGCATCAGGGGGCGAAGTGGCTACACCTTC. Amino acids: CASSQGIRGRSGYTF.

The V and J genes are TRBV4-1 and TRBJ1-1, with a tentative D call TRBD1 (5 bases). The CDR3 loop spans 12 amino acids. V was trimmed by 2 bases and J by 9 bases, leaving 10 bases between them. Germline-derived CDR1 and CDR2 are MGHRA and YSYEKL. CDR3 coding DNA: TGCGCCAGCAGCCAACCTACAGGTAAAGCTTTCTTT. Protein: CASSQPTGKAFF.

The rearrangement links TRBV3-1 (or the pseudogene TRBV3-2) to TRBJ1-4, with 10 bases lining up with TRBD1. The CDR3 contains 16 residues. Germline lookup yields CDR1 LGHDT and CDR2 YNNKEL (reference sequence). V trimming: 3 bases; J trimming: 8 bases; junction bases outside the gene matches: 9. The CDR3 spells CASSHSPGTGEEKLFF. The CDR3 DNA is TGTGCCAGCAGCCATTCTCCCGGGACAGGGGAAGAAAAACTGTTTTTT.

The CDR3 loop reads CASSFAGGTSGYEQYF. CDR3 DNA sequence: TGTGCCAGCAGCTTTGCAGGTGGGACTAGCGGCTACGAGCAGTACTTC. The chain uses TRBV11-2 and TRBJ2-7, with 11 bases aligning to TRBD2. CDR1 SGHAT and CDR2 FQNNGV come from the germline V gene. Unmatched junction bases numbered 7, after V lost 3 bases and J lost 3 bases. The CDR3 length is 16 residues.

This clone was seen a handful of times. The chain has TRBV7-9 and TRBJ1-6, with 8 bases fitting TRBD1. In germline, CDR1 is SEHNR, CDR2 FQNEAQ (reference sequence). This CDR3 is 14 amino acids long. V dropped 3 bases and J dropped 7; count of bases not matched to a gene: 2. The CDR3, as DNA: TGTGCCAGCAGCTTTCGACAGGGGAATTCACCCCTCCACTTT. This encodes CASSFRQGNSPLHF.

The chain uses TRBV6-1 and TRBJ2-7; possible D gene TRBD1, 5 bases. Trimming removed 0 bases at V and 10 bases at J, with 10 bases between. CDR1 and CDR2 (germline): MNHNS, SASEGT. The CDR3 spans 12 residues. CDR3 bases: TGTGCCAGCAGTGAAGCGCAGGGCCATCAGTACTTC. Translating it yields CASSEAQGHQYF.

The V and J genes are TRBV5-1 and TRBJ2-2, with TRBD2 as a possible D gene (5 bases). V lost 1 base, J lost 1 base, and 11 bases lay in between. This CDR3 region has 16 residues. The germline CDR1 and CDR2 sequences are SGHRS and YFSETQ. The CDR3 bases are TGCGCCAGCAGCTTGAGCGCGGGCAAGAACACCGGGGAGCTGTTTTTT. It codes for CASSLSAGKNTGELFF. Based on the CDR3 plus reference TRBV5-1 and TRBJ2-2, the full variable domain is KAGVTQTPRYLIKTRGQQVTLSCSPISGHRSVSWYQQTPGQGLQFLFEYFSETQRNKGNFPGRFSGRQFSNSRSEMNVSTLELGDSALYLCASSLSAGKNTGELFFGEGSRLTVL.